This is a list of T cell receptor beta chains from one sample in a study of cytomegalovirus exposure and HLA in healthy donors. The data were produced by immunoSEQ multiplex PCR, yet TCRdb's version contains in-frame clones alone and is incomplete. The sample consists of a few hundred thousand clones, roughly 83% of them appearing once. What was sequenced was PBMCs. The receptors shown here come from a girl between 5 and 17 years old in good health and CMV-seronegative. CDR3s include the opening cysteine and the closing phenylalanine or tryptophan. The D gene is left open where the match is weak. Expanded clones are given a class, and other clones once, few, many or no size at all.

D,size,V,J,CDR3,DNA
-,-,TRBV11-1,TRBJ2-5,CASSLGVREETQYF,TGTGCCAGCAGCTTAGGTGTCAGGGAAGAGACCCAGTACTTC
TRBD1,-,TRBV15,TRBJ1-5,CATSRGTGSLQPQHF,TGTGCCACCAGCAGGGGGACAGGCTCTTTACAGCCCCAGCATTTT
-,-,TRBV4-2,TRBJ1-2,CASSQEGRDNYGYTF,TGTGCCAGCAGCCAAGAGGGGAGGGACAACTATGGCTACACCTTC
TRBD1,-,TRBV4-1,TRBJ2-1,CASSLGTGDQQFF,TGCGCCAGCAGCCTGGGAACAGGGGATCAGCAGTTCTTC
TRBD2,-,TRBV2,TRBJ2-3,CASSANNRLAGVTDTQYF,TGTGCCAGCAGCGCAAACAACAGACTAGCGGGGGTCACAGATACGCAGTATTTT
-,once,TRBV7-2,TRBJ1-2,CASSFVNDWSYGYTF,TGTGCCAGCAGCTTTGTTAACGACTGGAGCTATGGCTACACCTTC
-,-,TRBV19,TRBJ1-2,CASSMSGTLEGYTF,TGTGCCAGTAGTATGAGCGGGACATTGGAGGGCTACACCTTC
TRBD1,-,TRBV4-3,TRBJ2-1,CASSHEQGSSYNEQFF,TGCGCCAGCAGCCATGAACAGGGGTCCTCCTACAATGAGCAGTTCTTC
TRBD1,-,TRBV5-1,TRBJ1-2,CASSLGGQPAQGYTF,TGCGCCAGCAGCTTGGGGGGACAGCCCGCTCAGGGCTACACCTTC
TRBD2,once,TRBV28,TRBJ2-5,CASSYSGRALQETQYF,TGTGCCAGCAGTTATAGCGGGAGGGCCCTCCAAGAGACCCAGTACTTC
-,-,TRBV6-1,TRBJ1-4,CASSDFGAEKLFF,TGTGCCAGCAGTGATTTCGGAGCTGAAAAACTGTTTTTT
-,-,TRBV28,TRBJ1-2,CASSLQGYGYTF,TGTGCCAGCAGTTTGCAGGGTTATGGCTACACCTTC
-,few,TRBV6-5,TRBJ1-1,CASSPRGAEAFF,TGTGCCAGCAGCCCTAGGGGCGCTGAAGCTTTCTTT
TRBD1,-,TRBV27,TRBJ1-2,CASSSGTAGYGYTF,TGTGCCAGCAGTTCGGGGACAGCCGGCTATGGCTACACCTTC
TRBD1,few,TRBV6-1,TRBJ1-2,CASSESGTGGAGYTF,TGTGCCAGCAGTGAAAGCGGGACAGGGGGGGCTGGCTACACCTTC
-,few,TRBV5-4,TRBJ1-2,CASSFVTSYGYTF,TGTGCCAGCAGCTTCGTGACAAGCTATGGCTACACCTTC
TRBD1,-,TRBV28,TRBJ2-7,CASLTSGTGSWYEQYF,TGTGCCAGCCTTACTTCCGGGACAGGCAGTTGGTACGAGCAGTACTTC
TRBD2,-,TRBV19,TRBJ2-7,CASRQGPGGEQYF,TGTGCCAGTAGGCAGGGGCCGGGAGGGGAGCAGTACTTC
TRBD1,-,TRBV2,TRBJ1-1,CASSSAGGSAFF,TGTGCCAGCAGTTCAGCAGGGGGCTCGGCTTTCTTT
TRBD1,-,TRBV25-1,TRBJ1-6,CASSVGQINSPLHF,TGTGCCAGCAGTGTGGGACAGATTAATTCACCCCTCCACTTT